This entry lists 28 T cell receptor beta chains sequenced from one sample in a study of OX40 agonist ivuxolimab in advanced cancers. Sequencing used immunoSEQ multiplex PCR; TCRdb keeps in-frame clones, though not all of them. The top ten clones hold roughly 13% of a sample with about 76,000 clones, less than 90% of them seen once. The input for sequencing was CD4+ or CD8+ T cells sorted from blood, taken in a trial of the OX40 agonist ivuxolimab. The receptor source for this set is an adult with an advanced solid tumor such as melanoma, head and neck, liver or kidney cancer.

Written as DNA, the CDR3 is TGTGCCAGCAGTTTGTTCTTAGCGGGAGGGCCCCGAGGCGGGGAGCTGTTTTTT. Amino acid sequence: CASSLFLAGGPRGGELFF. The rearrangement links TRBV7-8 to TRBJ2-2, with TRBD2 identical over 11 bases. This CDR3 is 18 amino acids long. V dropped 6 bases and J dropped 7; count of bases not matched to a gene: 16. Germline V gene data show CDR1 as SGHVS and CDR2 as FQNEAQ.

The chain links TRBV4-1 to TRBJ1-5, with TRBD1 identical over 7 bases. CDR1 and CDR2 (germline): MGHRA, YSYEKL. The CDR3 contains 15 residues. Trimming at V came to 0 bases and at J to 7 bases, leaving 6 bases not matched to a gene. CDR3 coding DNA: TGCGCCAGCAGCCAAGAGCAAAGGGGGCAACAGCCCCAGCATTTT. Residues: CASSQEQRGQQPQHF.

This sequence joins TRBV11-2 and TRBJ1-2, with unresolved D. The CDR3 spans 12 residues. Germline lookup yields CDR1 SGHAT and CDR2 FQNNGV. V lost 5 bases and J 11 bases, leaving 15 bases between the germline ends. CDR3 DNA: TGTGCCAGCAGCCTAGGGTGGGTAGGGTACACCTTC. This encodes CASSLGWVGYTF. Supplemented by reference TRBV11-2 and TRBJ1-2, the full variable domain reads EAGVAQSPRYKIIEKRQSVAFWCNPISGHATLYWYQQILGQGPKLLIQFQNNGVVDDSQLPKDRFSAERLKGVDSTLKIQPAKLEDSAVYLCASSLGWVGYTFGSGTRLTVV.

V is TRBV28 and J is TRBJ2-5; D is perhaps TRBD2 (5 bases). CDR3 length: 11 residues. The ends were cut back, 4 bases at V and 11 bases at J, with 11 bases in the middle. The V gene's germline CDR1 is MDHEN and CDR2 SYDVKM. CDR3 loop: CASSSPREQYF. CDR3 nucleotides: TGTGCCAGCAGTTCGCCTAGGGAGCAGTACTTC.

The chain employs TRBV5-4 and TRBJ2-3; tentatively, D is TRBD1 (6 bases). The CDR3 covers 17 residues. V lost 4 bases to trimming and J lost 0 bases, with 18 bases between them. The germline CDR1 and CDR2 sequences are SGHNT and YYREEE (reference sequence). The chain's CDR3 is CASSQPQGQSSTDTQYF. The DNA for the CDR3 is TGTGCCAGCAGCCAGCCCCAGGGACAAAGTAGCACAGATACGCAGTATTTT.

CDR3: CASSTGPSSYNEQFF. CDR3 nucleotide sequence: TGTGCCAGTAGTACGGGTCCCAGCTCCTACAATGAGCAGTTCTTC. The chain couples TRBV19 to TRBJ2-1; D gene unclear. Trimming removed 4 bases from V and 0 bases from J, with 10 bases in between. Per germline, CDR1 LNHDA and CDR2 SQIVND (reference sequence). The CDR3 is 15 residues long.

This chain links TRBV13 with TRBJ1-3, with TRBD1 as a possible D gene (5 bases). Germline V gene sequence: CDR1 PRHDT, CDR2 FYEKMQ (reference sequence). Trimming took off 4 bases at V and 0 bases at J, with 10 bases between the two ends. This CDR3 has 15 residues. The CDR3 loop is CASSSDRYSGNTIYF. In DNA, the CDR3 is TGTGCCAGCAGCTCCGACAGATACTCTGGAAACACCATATATTTT.

This sequence joins TRBV12-5 and TRBJ2-5; weak D call: TRBD1 (5 bases). Germline CDR1 is LGHNT and CDR2 is FRNRAP. The CDR3 consists of 16 residues. V was shortened by 0 bases and J by 2 bases, with 13 bases between the two germline ends. The CDR3 DNA is TGTGCTAGTGGTTTGGTATTGGACATCTTTCAAGAGACCCAGTACTTC. The encoded protein is CASGLVLDIFQETQYF.

This clone showed up just once. The chain employs TRBV18 and TRBJ2-3; TRBD1 matches at 11 bases. Germline V lookup: CDR1 KGHSH, CDR2 LQKENI. This CDR3 contains 17 residues. Trimming removed 3 bases from V and 4 bases from J; junction bases left unmatched: 9. CDR3 bases: TGTGCCAGCTCACCCTACCTCCGGGACAGGGGGGCAGATACGCAGTATTTT. Amino acids: CASSPYLRDRGADTQYF.

This chain uses TRBV4-1 with TRBJ2-1; 8 bases are shared with TRBD2. CDR3 length: 17 amino acids. Losses at the gene ends were 1 base for V and 6 bases for J; bases not matched to a gene: 11. The germline V gene encodes CDR1 MGHRA and CDR2 YSYEKL. The CDR3 reads CASSQAKAGVLINEQFF. DNA of the CDR3: TGCGCCAGCAGCCAAGCCAAAGCGGGAGTACTTATCAATGAGCAGTTCTTC.

The V and J genes are TRBV7-3 and TRBJ2-1, with 11 positions matching TRBD2. The CDR3 contains 15 residues. From germline, CDR1 is SGHTA and CDR2 FQGTGA. V shed 5 bases and J 3 bases; nucleotides not matched to a gene: 3. DNA of the CDR3: TGTGCCAGCAGCCTGACTAGCGGGGTCTACAATGAGCAGTTCTTC. The encoded protein is CASSLTSGVYNEQFF.

The chain links TRBV2 to TRBJ2-2, with D maybe TRBD2 (6 bases). The ends were cut back, 6 bases at V and 0 bases at J, with 14 bases in the middle. The length of the CDR3 is 16 residues. Germline V gene sequence: CDR1 SNHLY, CDR2 FYNNEI. The CDR3 spells CASRLEGYANTGELFF. The CDR3 nucleotides read TGTGCCAGCAGACTGGAGGGATACGCGAACACCGGGGAGCTGTTTTTT.

This chain links TRBV5-6 with TRBJ2-7; 12 nucleotides align to TRBD1. The V segment lost 4 bases and the J segment 7 bases; nucleotides outside the gene matches: 21. In germline, CDR1 is SGHDT, CDR2 YYEEEE. The CDR3 loop spans 19 amino acids. CDR3: CASSNSGTGGRAPRGEQYF. Here the CDR3 DNA reads TGTGCCAGCAGCAACTCCGGGACAGGGGGCCGGGCCCCTCGGGGGGAGCAGTACTTC. Filled out from reference TRBV5-6 and TRBJ2-7, the complete variable domain reads DAGVTQSPTHLIKTRGQQVTLRCSPKSGHDTVSWYQQALGQGPQFIFQYYEEEERQRGNFPDRFSGHQFPNYSSELNVNALLLGDSALYLCASSNSGTGGRAPRGEQYFGPGTRLTVT.

The DNA of the CDR3 is TGTGCCAGCAGCCTCGTGTATCATGAGGATGTGCATAGCAATCAGCCCCAGCATTTT. As protein: CASSLVYHEDVHSNQPQHF. The V and J genes are TRBV7-9 and TRBJ1-5; D not certain. Germline lookup yields CDR1 SEHNR and CDR2 FQNEAQ (reference sequence). The CDR3 sequence is 19 residues long. The V gene lost 5 bases and the J gene lost 0 bases, with 23 bases spanning the gap.

The chain has TRBV30 and TRBJ1-1; no clear D. V lost 5 bases and J lost 11, with 21 bases in between. The CDR3 runs 13 residues. Germline loops: CDR1 GTSNPN, CDR2 SVGIG (reference sequence). The DNA of the CDR3 is TGTGCCTGGTCGATGCCGGGCTCCCCGGGCGCTTTCTTT. This encodes CAWSMPGSPGAFF.

The genes are TRBV27 and TRBJ1-4, with 7 bases identical to TRBD1. CDR3 length: 14 amino acids. V was pared by 5 bases and J by 6 bases, with 6 bases of the junction left unmatched. The V gene's germline CDR1 is MNHEY and CDR2 SMNVEV (reference sequence). The CDR3 region is CASSVGTAHEKLFF. CDR3 nucleotide sequence: TGTGCCAGCAGTGTCGGGACAGCGCATGAAAAACTGTTTTTT.

The chain employs TRBV18 and TRBJ2-2; no clear D gene. The germline V gene encodes CDR1 KGHSH and CDR2 LQKENI. This CDR3 is built from 16 residues. Trimming removed 2 bases from V and 0 bases from J, with 10 bases in between. The CDR3 coding sequence is TGTGCCAGCTCACCAACCCAGGACGCGAACACCGGGGAGCTGTTTTTT. Translated: CASSPTQDANTGELFF.

V and J are TRBV19 and TRBJ1-2; a possible D gene is TRBD1 (5 bases). Trimming cost V 4 bases and J 5 bases, with 14 bases left between them. Per the germline V gene, CDR1 is LNHDA and CDR2 is SQIVND (reference sequence). This CDR3 region has 14 residues. CDR3: CASSTGTAGYGYTF. The CDR3 coding sequence is TGTGCCAGTAGTACCGGGACCGCAGGTTATGGCTACACCTTC. Using reference TRBV19 and TRBJ1-2 for the parts outside the CDR3, the full variable domain is DGGITQSPKYLFRKEGQNVTLSCEQNLNHDAMYWYRQDPGQGLRLIYYSQIVNDFQKGDIAEGYSVSREKKESFPLTVTSAQKNPTAFYLCASSTGTAGYGYTFGSGTRLTVV.

A single count supports this clone. The rearrangement links TRBV5-1 to TRBJ1-3, with D perhaps matching TRBD1 (5 bases). CDR3 size: 15 residues. Trimming took 3 bases from V and 0 from J, leaving 10 bases between them. Germline V gene sequence: CDR1 SGHRS, CDR2 YFSETQ. The CDR3 sequence is CASSSGSNSGNTIYF. The DNA for the CDR3 is TGCGCCAGCAGCTCAGGGTCCAACTCTGGAAACACCATATATTTT.

The chain recombines TRBV5-1 with TRBJ2-5, with a tentative D call TRBD2 (5 bases). CDR3 length equals 16 residues. In germline, CDR1 is SGHRS, CDR2 YFSETQ. The ends were cut back, 1 base at V and 3 bases at J, with 16 bases in the middle. CDR3 loop: CASSLRQAAYEETQYF. DNA of the CDR3: TGCGCCAGCAGCTTGCGCCAAGCGGCCTATGAAGAGACCCAGTACTTC.

V gene TRBV30 combines with J gene TRBJ1-1; no clear D. Germline CDR1 reads GTSNPN; CDR2 reads SVGIG (reference sequence). V lost 2 bases, J lost 0 bases, and 7 bases lay in between. CDR3 size: 13 residues. CDR3 protein: CAWSQEMNTEAFF. In nucleotides, the CDR3 is TGTGCCTGGAGTCAGGAGATGAACACTGAAGCTTTCTTT.

The genes are TRBV29-1 and TRBJ2-5; a weak D match, TRBD2 (5 bases). The CDR3 covers 11 residues. The V gene's germline CDR1 is SQVTM and CDR2 ANQGSEA. V was clipped by 6 bases and J by 7 bases, with 12 bases between them. The CDR3 reads CSVEGTGTQYF. The CDR3 bases are TGCAGCGTCGAGGGTACGGGGACCCAGTACTTC.

The chain has TRBV9 and TRBJ2-1; 8 bases match TRBD1. Germline CDR1 is SGDLS and CDR2 is YYNGEE. V lost 3 bases and J lost 9; bases outside the gene matches: 5. This CDR3 is 13 amino acids long. In DNA, the CDR3 is TGTGCCAGCAGCGGACAGGGGCGGGGTGAGCAGTTCTTC. As protein: CASSGQGRGEQFF.

The V and J genes are TRBV4-2 and TRBJ1-4, with D uncertain. Trimming cost V 0 bases and J 4 bases, with 3 bases left between them. The germline V gene has CDR1 LGHNA and CDR2 YNFKEQ. The CDR3 runs to 13 residues. CDR3 sequence reads: CASSQELNEKLFF. The CDR3 region has the DNA TGTGCCAGCAGCCAAGAGCTTAATGAAAAACTGTTTTTT.

J is TRBJ2-5 and V is TRBV5-1; D is unclear. This CDR3 contains 13 residues. Germline V gene data show CDR1 as SGHRS and CDR2 as YFSETQ. Trimming removed 0 bases at V and 5 bases at J, with 8 bases between. The CDR3 DNA is TGCGCCAGCAGCTTGGTGGTGAGGGAGACCCAGTACTTC. Amino acid sequence: CASSLVVRETQYF.

The J gene is TRBJ2-1, the V gene TRBV11-3; 16 nucleotides align to TRBD2. The CDR3 has 18 amino acids. With 5 bases clipped from V and 12 bases from J, the junction kept 16 bases outside the gene matches. CDR1 and CDR2 from the germline V gene are SGHNT and YENEEA. In DNA form, the CDR3 reads TGTGCCAGCAGCCCCTCGGGTTCGGGACTAGCGGGGGGGGGCGGGCAGTTCTTC. Protein sequence: CASSPSGSGLAGGGGQFF.

The chain combines TRBV5-1 with TRBJ1-1, with TRBD1 identical over 7 bases. V was pared by 0 bases and J by 0 bases, with 2 bases of the junction left unmatched. This CDR3 spans 15 amino acids. Per germline, CDR1 SGHRS and CDR2 YFSETQ. The CDR3 region has the DNA TGCGCCAGCAGCTTGGGTGACAGGGTGAACACTGAAGCTTTCTTT. Translated: CASSLGDRVNTEAFF.

The chain has TRBV6-1 and TRBJ1-6; D unresolved. This CDR3 region has 13 residues. The V end was cut by 2 bases, the J end by 7 bases, with 6 bases between. CDR1 is MNHNS, CDR2 SASEGT, per germline. The CDR3 DNA follows: TGTGCCAGCAGTGAAAACAGAAATTCACCCCTCCACTTT. Its translation: CASSENRNSPLHF.